One T cell receptor beta chain is described in this entry. Original data processing: The authors estimated nucleated cell counts from reference gene primer amplification. Some clones are missing from TCRdb's copy, which holds only in-frame ones; the method was immunoSEQ multiplex PCR. The V and J calls and clone size are taken from that table; D and trimming were inferred from the DNA. The sample has over 90,000 clones; just over 85% are singletons. This record comes from a study of blood T cell repertoires in COVID-19. Study-level background: Spain, Italy and the United States supplied samples that represented acute and convalescent COVID-19. Sample material is recorded as cDNA or gDNA derived from T cells, B-cell-depleted T cells, or PBMCs.

This CDR3 has 13 amino acids. Germline CDR1 and CDR2: SGDLS and YYNGEE. V gave up 3 bases and J gave up 10 bases, with 17 bases separating them. The TCR originated in a woman aged 60-75 years in a cohort sampled during active or convalescent COVID-19. The gene calls are TRBV9 and TRBJ2-7; tentatively, D is TRBD1 (5 bases). Sequencing was done on a sample of peripheral blood. CDR3 amino acids: CASSEGLGLGQYF. CDR3 sequence (DNA): TGTGCCAGCAGCGAGGGGTTGGGCTTGGGTCAGTACTTC.